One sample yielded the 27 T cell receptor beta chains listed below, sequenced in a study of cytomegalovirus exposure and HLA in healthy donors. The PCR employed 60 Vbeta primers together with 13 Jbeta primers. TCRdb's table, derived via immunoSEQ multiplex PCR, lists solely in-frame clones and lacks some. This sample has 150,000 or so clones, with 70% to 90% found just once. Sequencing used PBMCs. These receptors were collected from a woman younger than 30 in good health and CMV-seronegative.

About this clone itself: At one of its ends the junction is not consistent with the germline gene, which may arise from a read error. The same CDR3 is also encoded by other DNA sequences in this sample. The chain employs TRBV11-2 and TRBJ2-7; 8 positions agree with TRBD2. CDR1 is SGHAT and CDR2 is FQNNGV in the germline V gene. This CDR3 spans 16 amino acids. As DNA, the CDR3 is TGCGCCAGCAGCTTAGGGCCGGGGGGGCCCTCCTACGAGCAGTACTTC. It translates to CASSLGPGGPSYEQYF.

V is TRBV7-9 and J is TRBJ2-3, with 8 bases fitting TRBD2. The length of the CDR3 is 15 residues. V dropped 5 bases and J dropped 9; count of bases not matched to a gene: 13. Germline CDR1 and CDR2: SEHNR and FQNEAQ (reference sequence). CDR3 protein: CASSPRGSGGGTQYF. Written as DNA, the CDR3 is TGTGCCAGCAGCCCAAGGGGCTCCGGGGGGGGAACGCAGTATTTT.

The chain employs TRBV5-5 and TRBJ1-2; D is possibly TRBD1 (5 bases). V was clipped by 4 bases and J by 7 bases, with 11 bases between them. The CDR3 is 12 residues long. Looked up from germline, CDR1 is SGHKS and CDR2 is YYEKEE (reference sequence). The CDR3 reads CASSPYRSGYTF. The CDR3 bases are TGTGCCAGCAGCCCATACAGGAGTGGCTACACCTTC.

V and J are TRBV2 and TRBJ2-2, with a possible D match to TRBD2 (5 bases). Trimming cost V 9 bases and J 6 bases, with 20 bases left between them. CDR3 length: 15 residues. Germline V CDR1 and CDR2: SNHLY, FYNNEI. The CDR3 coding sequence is TGTGCCAGTCGGGCCGGGGTTGGGTGGCCCGGGGAGCTGTTTTTT. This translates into CASRAGVGWPGELFF.

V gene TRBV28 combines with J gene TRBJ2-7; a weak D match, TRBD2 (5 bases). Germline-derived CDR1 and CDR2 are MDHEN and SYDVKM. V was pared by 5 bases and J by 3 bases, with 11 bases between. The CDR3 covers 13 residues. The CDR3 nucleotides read TGTGCCAGCAGTAAGGGAGAAGGCTACGAGCAGTACTTC. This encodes CASSKGEGYEQYF.

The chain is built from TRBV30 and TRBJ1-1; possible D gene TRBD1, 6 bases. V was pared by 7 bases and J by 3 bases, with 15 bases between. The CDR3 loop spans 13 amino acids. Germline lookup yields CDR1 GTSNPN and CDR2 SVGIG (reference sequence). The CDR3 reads CASHQDSYTEAFF. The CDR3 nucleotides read TGTGCCTCTCATCAGGACAGTTACACTGAAGCTTTCTTT.

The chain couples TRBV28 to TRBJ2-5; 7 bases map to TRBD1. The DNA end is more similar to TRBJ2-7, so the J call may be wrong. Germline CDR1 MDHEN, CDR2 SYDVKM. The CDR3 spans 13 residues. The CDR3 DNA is TGTGCCAGCCGACTCGGGACAGCCTACGAGCAGTACTTC. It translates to CASRLGTAYEQYF.

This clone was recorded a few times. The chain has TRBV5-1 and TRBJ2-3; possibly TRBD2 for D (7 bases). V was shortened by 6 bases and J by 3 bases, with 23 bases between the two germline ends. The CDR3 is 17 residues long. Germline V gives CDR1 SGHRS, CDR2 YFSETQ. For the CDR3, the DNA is TGCGCCAGCACCCGGGGGGCTAGCGGAAGAGGAACAGATACGCAGTATTTT. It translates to CASTRGASGRGTDTQYF.

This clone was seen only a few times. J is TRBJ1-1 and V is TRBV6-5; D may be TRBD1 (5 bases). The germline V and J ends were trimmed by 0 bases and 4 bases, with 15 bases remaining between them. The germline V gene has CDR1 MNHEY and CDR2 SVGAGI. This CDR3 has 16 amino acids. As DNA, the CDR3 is TGTGCCAGCAGTTACTCGTCAGGGATAGTGGGCACTGAAGCTTTCTTT. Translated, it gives CASSYSSGIVGTEAFF.

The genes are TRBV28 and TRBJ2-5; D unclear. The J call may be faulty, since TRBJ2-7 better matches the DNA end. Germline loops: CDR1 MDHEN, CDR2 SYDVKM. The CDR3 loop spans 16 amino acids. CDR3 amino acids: CASSDPTPRGFYEQYF. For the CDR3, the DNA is TGTGCCAGCAGTGACCCAACCCCGCGAGGATTCTACGAGCAGTACTTC.

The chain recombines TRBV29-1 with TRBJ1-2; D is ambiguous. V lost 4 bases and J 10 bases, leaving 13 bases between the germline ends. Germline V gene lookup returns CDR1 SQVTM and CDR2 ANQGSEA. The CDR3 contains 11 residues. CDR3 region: CSVARWGDYTF. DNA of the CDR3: TGCAGCGTTGCGCGGTGGGGAGACTACACCTTC.

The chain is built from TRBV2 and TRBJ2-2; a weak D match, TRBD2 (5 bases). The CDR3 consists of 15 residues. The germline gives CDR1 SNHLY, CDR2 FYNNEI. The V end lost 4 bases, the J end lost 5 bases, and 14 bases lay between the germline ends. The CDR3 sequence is CASSAEGSRTGELFF. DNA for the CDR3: TGTGCCAGCAGTGCCGAGGGATCGAGAACCGGGGAGCTGTTTTTT.

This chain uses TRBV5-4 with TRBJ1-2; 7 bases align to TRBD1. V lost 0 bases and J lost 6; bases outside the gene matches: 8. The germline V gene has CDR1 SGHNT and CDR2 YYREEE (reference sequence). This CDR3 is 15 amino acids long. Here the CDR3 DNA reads TGTGCCAGCAGCTTGGTCCGCAGGGGGAGCGATGGCTACACCTTC. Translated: CASSLVRRGSDGYTF.

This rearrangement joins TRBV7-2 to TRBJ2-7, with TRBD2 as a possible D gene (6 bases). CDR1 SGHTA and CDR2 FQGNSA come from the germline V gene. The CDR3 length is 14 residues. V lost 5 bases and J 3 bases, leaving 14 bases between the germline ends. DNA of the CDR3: TGTGCCAGCAGCGTCCCGGGACTCAACTACGAGCAGTACTTC. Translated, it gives CASSVPGLNYEQYF.

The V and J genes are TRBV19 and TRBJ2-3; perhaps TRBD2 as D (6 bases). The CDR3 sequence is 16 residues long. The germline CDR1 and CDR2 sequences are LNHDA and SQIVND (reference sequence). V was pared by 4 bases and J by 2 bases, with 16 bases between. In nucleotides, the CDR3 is TGTGCCAGTAGTAAATCGATGGCTAGCGCCACAGATACGCAGTATTTT. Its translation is CASSKSMASATDTQYF. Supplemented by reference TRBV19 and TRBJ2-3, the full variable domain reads DGGITQSPKYLFRKEGQNVTLSCEQNLNHDAMYWYRQDPGQGLRLIYYSQIVNDFQKGDIAEGYSVSREKKESFPLTVTSAQKNPTAFYLCASSKSMASATDTQYFGPGTRLTVL.

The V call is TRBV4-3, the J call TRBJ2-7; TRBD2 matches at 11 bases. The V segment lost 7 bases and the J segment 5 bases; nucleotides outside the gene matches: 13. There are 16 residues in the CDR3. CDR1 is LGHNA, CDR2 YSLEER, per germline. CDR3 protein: CASNDCSGGERDEQYF. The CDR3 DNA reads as TGCGCCAGCAATGATTGTAGCGGGGGGGAGAGGGACGAGCAGTACTTC.

CDR3: CASSREGDYNSPLHF. The CDR3 nucleotides read TGTGCCAGCTCCAGGGAAGGTGACTATAATTCACCCCTCCACTTT. This chain uses TRBV7-2 with TRBJ1-6; the D gene is possibly TRBD1 (5 bases). The CDR3 extends over 15 amino acids. CDR1 is SGHTA and CDR2 is FQGNSA in the germline V gene. Trimming pared 8 bases from V and 3 bases from J, leaving 14 bases between.

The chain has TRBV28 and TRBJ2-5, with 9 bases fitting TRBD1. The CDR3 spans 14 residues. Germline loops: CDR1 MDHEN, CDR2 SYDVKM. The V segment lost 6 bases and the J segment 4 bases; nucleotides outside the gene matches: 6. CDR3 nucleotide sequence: TGTGCCAGCAGACCAAACAGGGGGCGAGAGACCCAGTACTTC. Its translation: CASRPNRGRETQYF.

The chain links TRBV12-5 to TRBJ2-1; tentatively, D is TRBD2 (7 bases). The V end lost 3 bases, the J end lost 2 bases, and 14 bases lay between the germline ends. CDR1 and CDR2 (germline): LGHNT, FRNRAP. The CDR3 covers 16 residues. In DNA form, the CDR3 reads TGTGCTAGTGGTTTTGGGGGGGCCGGGACCTACAATGAGCAGTTCTTC. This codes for CASGFGGAGTYNEQFF.

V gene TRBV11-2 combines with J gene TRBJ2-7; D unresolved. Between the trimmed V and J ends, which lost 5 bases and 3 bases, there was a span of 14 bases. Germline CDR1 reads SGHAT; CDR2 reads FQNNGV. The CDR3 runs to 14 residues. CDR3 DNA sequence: TGTGCCAGCAGCCCGCGTCCGGGTGACTACGAGCAGTACTTC. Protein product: CASSPRPGDYEQYF.

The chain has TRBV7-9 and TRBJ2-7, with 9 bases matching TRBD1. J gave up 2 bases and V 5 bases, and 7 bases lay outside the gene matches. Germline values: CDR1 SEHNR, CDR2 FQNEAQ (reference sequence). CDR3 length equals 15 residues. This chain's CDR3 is CASSPGTGNAYEQYF. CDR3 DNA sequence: TGTGCCAGCAGCCCCGGGACAGGGAATGCCTACGAGCAGTACTTC.

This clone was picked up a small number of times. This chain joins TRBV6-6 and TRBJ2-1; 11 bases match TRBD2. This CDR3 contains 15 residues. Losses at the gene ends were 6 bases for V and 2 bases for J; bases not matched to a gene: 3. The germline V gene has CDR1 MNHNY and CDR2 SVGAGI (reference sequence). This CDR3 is CASSQTSGTYNEQFF. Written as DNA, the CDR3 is TGTGCCAGCAGCCAGACTAGCGGGACCTACAATGAGCAGTTCTTC.

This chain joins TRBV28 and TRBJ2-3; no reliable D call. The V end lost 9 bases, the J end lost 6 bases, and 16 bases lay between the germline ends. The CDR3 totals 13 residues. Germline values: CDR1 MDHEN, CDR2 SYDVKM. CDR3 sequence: CASRRFSSDTQYF. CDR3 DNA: TGTGCCAGTCGGCGGTTTAGTAGCGATACGCAGTATTTT.

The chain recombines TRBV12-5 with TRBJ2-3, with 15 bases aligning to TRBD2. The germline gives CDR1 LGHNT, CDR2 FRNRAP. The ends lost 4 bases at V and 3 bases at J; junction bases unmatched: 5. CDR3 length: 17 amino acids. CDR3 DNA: TGTGCTAGTGGTTCGGGGACTAGCGGGGGGCTGACAGATACGCAGTATTTT. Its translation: CASGSGTSGGLTDTQYF.

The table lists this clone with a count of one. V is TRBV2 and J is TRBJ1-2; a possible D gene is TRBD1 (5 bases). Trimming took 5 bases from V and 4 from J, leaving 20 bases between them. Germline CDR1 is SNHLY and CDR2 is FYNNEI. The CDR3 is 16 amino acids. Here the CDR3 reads CASSTTRAGSLYGYTF. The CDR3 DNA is TGTGCCAGCAGTACGACTAGGGCAGGGTCCCTCTATGGCTACACCTTC.

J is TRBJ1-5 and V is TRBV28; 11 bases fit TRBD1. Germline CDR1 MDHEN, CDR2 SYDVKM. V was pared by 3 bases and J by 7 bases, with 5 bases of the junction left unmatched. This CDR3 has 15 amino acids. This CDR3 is CASSLDRDRGQPQHF. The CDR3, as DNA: TGTGCCAGCAGTTTGGACCGGGACAGGGGGCAGCCCCAGCATTTT. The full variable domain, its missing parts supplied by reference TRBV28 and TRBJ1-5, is DVKVTQSSRYLVKRTGEKVFLECVQDMDHENMFWYRQDPGLGLRLIYFSYDVKMKEKGDIPEGYSVSREKKERFSLILESASTNQTSMYLCASSLDRDRGQPQHFGDGTRLSIL.

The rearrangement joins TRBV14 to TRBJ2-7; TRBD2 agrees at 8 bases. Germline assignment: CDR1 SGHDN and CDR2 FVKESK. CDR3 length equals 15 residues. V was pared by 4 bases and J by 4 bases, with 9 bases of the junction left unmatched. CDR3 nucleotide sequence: TGTGCCAGCAGCCTCTCGGGAGGGTATACGTACGAGCAGTACTTC. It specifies CASSLSGGYTYEQYF.